This T cell receptor (beta chain) appears in the sequencing data of a study of cytomegalovirus exposure and HLA in healthy donors. Although they were nominally healthy when sampled, donors likely had unrecorded immune exposures. Primers: 60 Vbeta forward and 13 Jbeta reverse. Assay: immunoSEQ multiplex PCR; the TCRdb copy retains only in-frame clones and omits some. The table records about 130,000 clones, under 85% of them present only once. After removal of 6 bases from V and 6 bases from J, the junction contained 19 bases not matched to a gene. CDR1 is SNHLY, CDR2 FYNNEI, per germline. This CDR3 has 17 residues.

The V gene is TRBV2, the J gene TRBJ1-1; 7 nucleotides agree with TRBD1. The sequence was collected from a woman aged 40 to 55 in good health and CMV-seropositive. The sequenced material came from PBMCs. The CDR3: CASRGGHHRGAGAEAFF. The CDR3 DNA reads as TGTGCCAGCAGGGGGGGCCATCACAGGGGAGCTGGGGCTGAAGCTTTCTTT.